This entry is about one T cell receptor (beta chain). Its antigen is as yet unknown. Assay: immunoSEQ multiplex PCR; the TCRdb copy retains only in-frame clones and omits some. The data contain tens of thousands of clones, about 74% of them singletons. The data derive from a study of a mutant IDH1 vaccine in newly diagnosed glioma. In the study overall: Treated individuals were approximately 60% male and roughly 40% female, averaging about 40 years of age. Before enrollment, patients got radiotherapy alone, temozolomide alone, or mostly the combination. Whole-study results and caveats: Among patients, roughly 94% showed immune responses induced by the vaccine.

Time point: week 35, safety follow-up. Topical imiquimod accompanied each vaccine dose, which consisted of 300 ug of mutant IDH1 20-mer peptide. Donors had new IDH1-mutant astrocytomas of WHO grade 3 or 4 (ATRX-lost). Trimming took off 4 bases at V and 4 bases at J, with 2 bases between the two ends. Per the germline V gene, CDR1 is LNHDA and CDR2 is SQIVND (reference sequence). CDR3 size: 12 residues. The sequencing here drew on PBMCs, taken from a glioma patient whose treatment included an IDH1 peptide vaccine. The receptor's source is a man aged 50 to 60 with glioma. V is TRBV19 and J is TRBJ1-6; no clear D gene. Here the CDR3 DNA reads TGTGCCAGTAGTACTTATAATTCACCCCTCCACTTT. The encoded protein is CASSTYNSPLHF. The complete variable domain, with remaining parts taken from reference TRBV19 and TRBJ1-6, reads DGGITQSPKYLFRKEGQNVTLSCEQNLNHDAMYWYRQDPGQGLRLIYYSQIVNDFQKGDIAEGYSVSREKKESFPLTVTSAQKNPTAFYLCASSTYNSPLHFGNGTRLTVT.